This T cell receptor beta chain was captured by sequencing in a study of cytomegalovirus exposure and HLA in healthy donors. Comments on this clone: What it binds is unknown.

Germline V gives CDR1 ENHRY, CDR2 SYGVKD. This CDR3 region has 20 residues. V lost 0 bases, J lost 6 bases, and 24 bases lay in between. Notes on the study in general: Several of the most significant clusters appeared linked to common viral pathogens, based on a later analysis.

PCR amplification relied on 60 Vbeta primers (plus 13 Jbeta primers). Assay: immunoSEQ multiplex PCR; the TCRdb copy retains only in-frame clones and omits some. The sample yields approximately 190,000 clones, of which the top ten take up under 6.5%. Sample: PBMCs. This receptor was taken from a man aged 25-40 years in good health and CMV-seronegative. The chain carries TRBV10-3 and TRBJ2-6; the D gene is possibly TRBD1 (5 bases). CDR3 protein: CAISESLGHALGQAANVLTF. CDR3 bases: TGTGCCATCAGTGAGTCCTTAGGACACGCCTTAGGTCAGGCGGCCAACGTCCTGACTTTC.